Sequencing of this TCR beta chain was carried out in a study of identical twins. This clonotype has just a few counts. Its specificity is unknown. V shed 3 bases and J shed 3 bases, with 14 bases lying between them. In germline, CDR1 is DFQATT, CDR2 SNEGSKA (reference sequence). There are 14 residues in the CDR3. Study findings and constraints: The authors noted that invariant MAIT and iNKT cells could partly confound zero-insertion analyses.

Each cDNA held unique molecular identifiers, and template switching gave it a universal primer site. TCRdb ran MiXCR on the 5' RACE reads and lists one entry per CDR3 protein. The data hold 400,000 or so distinct CDR3 sequences, with roughly 9% observed a single time. The TCR sequence derives from a woman between 45 and 60 years old in good health. The source material was naive T cells sorted from blood. V gene TRBV20-1 combines with J gene TRBJ1-2, with D unresolved. The CDR3 region is CSARRTDGYYGYTF. CDR3 coding DNA: TGCAGTGCTAGGAGGACCGATGGATACTATGGCTACACCTTC.